A single sample gave rise to the 5 T cell receptor beta chains below, sequenced in a study of PD-1 blockade in classical Hodgkin lymphoma. The table came from immunoSEQ multiplex PCR; TCRdb's copy has only in-frame clones and leaves some out. The top ten hold roughly 0.29% of the sample, which has around 37,000 clones, 90% to 95% seen once. Time point noted: cycle 4 day 1 (C4D1), after more than five weeks of nivolumab. Autologous stem cell transplantation was followed by relapse in every patient, and brentuximab vedotin exposure varied. Magnetic negative selection was used to purify CD4+ T cells from PBMCs that had been thawed. This specimen consisted of CD4+ T cells from blood, obtained before the fourth cycle of nivolumab. Receptors were obtained from a human donor with classical Hodgkin lymphoma.

This sequence joins TRBV7-3 and TRBJ2-1; 7 nucleotides agree with TRBD1. CDR3 length equals 12 residues. Trimming cost V 4 bases and J 10 bases; bases outside gene matches: 4. The germline V gene encodes CDR1 SGHTA and CDR2 FQGTGA. CDR3 loop: CASSYGTDEQFF. CDR3 sequence (DNA): TGTGCCAGCAGCTACGGGACAGACGAGCAGTTCTTC.

The genes are TRBV5-6 and TRBJ1-1, with D possibly being TRBD1 (6 bases). The CDR3 loop spans 14 amino acids. The germline CDR1 and CDR2 sequences are SGHDT and YYEEEE. Trimming stripped 5 bases from V and 4 bases from J, with 15 bases between. DNA of the CDR3: TGTGCCAGCAGATCGACAGGTACTCCCACTGAAGCTTTCTTT. This codes for CASRSTGTPTEAFF.

V usage is TRBV28 and J usage is TRBJ2-7, with TRBD1 matching 8 bases. Germline loops: CDR1 MDHEN, CDR2 SYDVKM. The trim removed 5 bases at V and 2 bases at J, leaving 8 bases unmatched. There are 15 residues in the CDR3. The CDR3: CASSPRTGRPYEQYF. CDR3 coding DNA: TGTGCCAGCAGTCCGCGGACAGGGCGTCCCTACGAGCAGTACTTC.

This CDR3 is CASSPHPDSVYEQYF. The DNA for the CDR3 is TGCGCCAGCAGCCCCCATCCGGACAGTGTTTACGAGCAGTACTTC. J is TRBJ2-7 and V is TRBV5-1, with D perhaps TRBD1 (6 bases). This CDR3 region has 15 residues. Germline V gives CDR1 SGHRS, CDR2 YFSETQ. Trimming took off 4 bases at V and 4 bases at J, with 18 bases between the two ends.

The gene calls are TRBV9 and TRBJ1-1, with D uncertain. The germline V and J ends were trimmed by 0 bases and 0 bases, with 6 bases remaining between them. The length of the CDR3 is 14 residues. Germline CDR1 is SGDLS and CDR2 is YYNGEE. The CDR3 here is CASSVGQVNTEAFF. DNA for the CDR3: TGTGCCAGCAGCGTAGGGCAGGTGAACACTGAAGCTTTCTTT.